This passage covers 18 T cell receptor beta chains from one sample sequenced in a study of cytomegalovirus exposure and HLA in healthy donors. The primer mix had 60 Vbeta and 13 Jbeta primers. Some clones are missing from TCRdb's copy, which holds only in-frame ones; the method was immunoSEQ multiplex PCR. The sample has 90,000 to 150,000 clones, 60% to 85% seen once; the top ten hold around 4.9%. Sequencing was carried out using PBMCs. Receptor source: a man in his fifties or sixties in good health and CMV-seropositive.

In this sample, this clone is medium-sized. This chain joins TRBV4-2 and TRBJ1-2, with D unclear. Germline CDR1 is LGHNA and CDR2 is YNFKEQ. The ends were cut back, 0 bases at V and 0 bases at J, with 11 bases in the middle. The CDR3 consists of 16 residues. The CDR3, as DNA: TGTGCCAGCAGCCAAGAAATTGTCCCTACTAACTATGGCTACACCTTC. Its protein is CASSQEIVPTNYGYTF.

The V gene is TRBV10-1, the J gene TRBJ2-3; D perhaps matches TRBD1 (5 bases). The CDR3 loop spans 16 amino acids. V was shortened by 0 bases and J by 10 bases, with 20 bases between the two germline ends. Germline V gene lookup returns CDR1 WNHNN and CDR2 SYGVQD (reference sequence). CDR3 nucleotides: TGCGCCAGCAGTGAGTCGGGGTCTGCTAAAGGGGTATCGCAGTATTTT. Translating it yields CASSESGSAKGVSQYF.

With regard to this clone: Compared with germline, one end of the junction differs, possibly owing to a read error. CDR3: CGSALAGGITGDTQYF. The CDR3 coding sequence is TGTGGCAGCGCCCTAGCGGGAGGGATCACAGGAGATACGCAGTATTTT. The chain is built from TRBV14 and TRBJ2-3; 12 bases are a match to TRBD2. Germline V gives CDR1 SGHDN, CDR2 FVKESK. The CDR3 contains 16 residues.

As DNA, the CDR3 is TGTGCCAGCGGGGGACTAGCGGAAGAACATGAGCAGTTCTTC. This codes for CASGGLAEEHEQFF. The J gene is TRBJ2-1, the V gene TRBV27; 11 bases line up with TRBD2. The CDR3 runs to 14 residues. Trimming cost V 8 bases and J 8 bases; bases outside gene matches: 8. Germline V gene lookup returns CDR1 MNHEY and CDR2 SMNVEV (reference sequence).

The chain joins TRBV7-9 to TRBJ2-7; 7 nucleotides line up with TRBD1. The V and J ends lost 5 bases and 2 bases, in that order; junction bases with no gene match: 6. Per the germline V gene, CDR1 is SEHNR and CDR2 is FQNEAQ (reference sequence). The CDR3 runs to 14 residues. The CDR3 spells CASSIGQAPYEQYF. The DNA of the CDR3 is TGTGCCAGCAGCATCGGACAGGCCCCCTACGAGCAGTACTTC.

With regard to this clone: The sample holds other DNA sequences that translate to the same CDR3. The chain uses TRBV7-9 and TRBJ2-6; no firm D call. Trimming shortened V by 1 base and J by 1 base, and 5 bases separated the two germline ends. The CDR3 length is 15 residues. Germline V CDR1 and CDR2: SEHNR, FQNEAQ (reference sequence). Written as DNA, the CDR3 is TGTGCCAGCAGCTTAGGAGGATCTGGGGCCAACGTCCTGACTTTC. Translated: CASSLGGSGANVLTF.

This clone turned up a few times. The chain has TRBV30 and TRBJ1-4; D remains unclear. This CDR3 contains 17 residues. The germline V gene encodes CDR1 GTSNPN and CDR2 SVGIG (reference sequence). Trimming removed 1 base from V and 1 base from J, with 16 bases in between. The CDR3 coding sequence is TGTGCCTGGAGTGGGCGATTGGGCGACAAAACTAATGAAAAACTGTTTTTT. This translates into CAWSGRLGDKTNEKLFF.

The chain combines TRBV18 with TRBJ1-1, with 8 bases matching TRBD1. Trimming at V came to 6 bases and at J to 11 bases, leaving 14 bases not matched to a gene. Germline CDR1 KGHSH, CDR2 LQKENI. This CDR3 contains 14 residues. CDR3 amino acids: CASSTEAGGAGAFF. CDR3 nucleotides: TGTGCCAGCTCCACCGAGGCAGGGGGCGCAGGGGCTTTCTTT.

This clone turned up a few times. The chain has TRBV6-5 and TRBJ2-7, with TRBD2 as a possible D gene (5 bases). The CDR3 runs to 13 residues. CDR1 and CDR2 (germline): MNHEY, SVGAGI. Trimming took off 4 bases at V and 3 bases at J, with 10 bases between the two ends. CDR3 region: CASSSGINYEQYF. In nucleotides, the CDR3 is TGTGCCAGCAGTTCGGGGATTAACTACGAGCAGTACTTC.

In this sample, this clone turned up a few times. The J gene is TRBJ1-1, the V gene TRBV7-8; D is perhaps TRBD1 (6 bases). Germline CDR1 SGHVS, CDR2 FQNEAQ. V was shortened by 5 bases and J by 5 bases, with 21 bases between the two germline ends. This CDR3 contains 16 residues. This chain's CDR3 is CASSLNEGGAKTEAFF. DNA for the CDR3: TGTGCCAGCAGCCTTAATGAAGGGGGGGCCAAGACTGAAGCTTTCTTT.

The V call is TRBV7-9, the J call TRBJ2-7, with TRBD1 matching over 8 bases. Germline V gene lookup returns CDR1 SEHNR and CDR2 FQNEAQ (reference sequence). The V segment lost 2 bases and the J segment 2 bases; nucleotides outside the gene matches: 5. The CDR3 contains 15 residues. CDR3 in amino acids: CASSLWGTGAYEQYF. The CDR3 coding sequence is TGTGCCAGCAGCTTATGGGGGACAGGAGCCTACGAGCAGTACTTC. Drawing the rest from reference TRBV7-9 and TRBJ2-7, the complete variable domain is DTGVSQNPRHKITKRGQNVTFRCDPISEHNRLYWYRQTLGQGPEFLTYFQNEAQLEKSRLLSDRFSAERPKGSFSTLEIQRTEQGDSAMYLCASSLWGTGAYEQYFGPGTRLTVT.

The chain uses TRBV30 and TRBJ1-2; maybe TRBD1 (5 bases). Germline V gives CDR1 GTSNPN, CDR2 SVGIG (reference sequence). The CDR3 contains 17 residues. Trimming left V 2 bases short and J 4 bases short, with 23 bases between. CDR3 in amino acids: CAWSILPDNLWGYGYTF. The CDR3 DNA reads as TGTGCCTGGAGTATACTCCCGGACAACTTGTGGGGCTATGGCTACACCTTC.

The rearrangement joins TRBV5-1 to TRBJ1-2; D is perhaps TRBD1 (5 bases). V shed 4 bases and J shed 4 bases, with 14 bases lying between them. The CDR3 has 14 amino acids. Germline CDR1 is SGHRS and CDR2 is YFSETQ. The CDR3 DNA reads as TGCGCCAGCAGCACAGGACCCCCGGTCTATGGCTACACCTTC. Its translation is CASSTGPPVYGYTF.

The gene calls are TRBV6-6 and TRBJ2-1, with a weak D call TRBD2 (5 bases). Trimming cost V 6 bases and J 1 base, with 10 bases left between them. CDR1 is MNHNY, CDR2 SVGAGI, per germline (reference sequence). This CDR3 contains 14 residues. CDR3 sequence: CASSRGSSYNEQFF. Here the CDR3 DNA reads TGTGCCAGCAGCCGGGGAAGTTCCTACAATGAGCAGTTCTTC.

This clone was found a few times. This chain joins TRBV2 and TRBJ2-2; 7 nucleotides align to TRBD1. Germline V CDR1 and CDR2: SNHLY, FYNNEI. Trimming at V came to 4 bases and at J to 1 base, leaving 6 bases not matched to a gene. CDR3 size: 16 residues. The CDR3 DNA reads as TGTGCCAGCAGTGTTCTAGGGGGCCAGAACACCGGGGAGCTGTTTTTT. It specifies CASSVLGGQNTGELFF.

This sequence joins TRBV2 and TRBJ2-1, with D perhaps matching TRBD1 (6 bases). Germline assignment: CDR1 SNHLY and CDR2 FYNNEI. This CDR3 has 14 amino acids. The V end was cut by 6 bases, the J end by 3 bases, with 12 bases between. The CDR3 DNA follows: TGTGCCAGCAGGACCGGGACACTCTACAATGAGCAGTTCTTC. It specifies CASRTGTLYNEQFF.

The chain has TRBV10-1 and TRBJ2-7; unclear D gene. V was clipped by 3 bases and J by 3 bases, with 9 bases between them. This CDR3 spans 13 amino acids. From germline, CDR1 is WNHNN and CDR2 SYGVQD (reference sequence). CDR3 sequence (DNA): TGCGCCAGCAGTGAAAGGCAGGACTACGAGCAGTACTTC. Encoded protein: CASSERQDYEQYF.

This chain links TRBV15 with TRBJ2-5; 9 positions agree with TRBD1. The last part of the DNA fits TRBJ2-7 better; the J call may be wrong. The CDR3 is 15 amino acids. Germline V gives CDR1 LNHNV, CDR2 YYDKDF (reference sequence). CDR3 in DNA: TGTGCCACCAGCAGATCCGCACAGGGGGCGTCCGAGCAGTACTTC. Translating it yields CATSRSAQGASEQYF.